These 19 T cell receptor beta chains came from one sample sequenced in a study. MiXCR, applied by TCRdb to the 5' RACE reads, yields one record per CDR3 protein. Among approximately 40,000 distinct CDR3 sequences, 30% were seen once, and the ten largest hold just over 4%. The sample taken for sequencing was tumor-infiltrating memory CD4+ T cells sorted from the breast tumor. Subset specified: memory CD4+ T cells, CD4+CD45RO+CD25-. These receptors came from a female donor with breast cancer.

The J gene is TRBJ2-7, the V gene TRBV7-6; no clear D. Trimming took off 5 bases at V and 1 base at J, with 12 bases between the two ends. Germline loops: CDR1 SGHVS, CDR2 FNYEAQ. The CDR3 contains 14 residues. CDR3 loop: CASSGSSRSYEQYF. DNA for the CDR3: TGTGCCAGCAGCGGCTCCAGCCGATCCTACGAGCAGTACTTC. The variable domain in full, completed from reference TRBV7-6 and TRBJ2-7, reads GAGVSQSPRYKVTKRGQDVALRCDPISGHVSLYWYRQALGQGPEFLTYFNYEAQQDKSGLPNDRFSAERPEGSISTLTIQRTEQRDSAMYRCASSGSSRSYEQYFGPGTRLTVT.

V is TRBV28 and J is TRBJ1-1; a weak D match, TRBD1 (5 bases). Trimming shortened V by 5 bases and J by 6 bases, and 19 bases separated the two germline ends. This CDR3 contains 15 residues. CDR1 MDHEN and CDR2 SYDVKM come from the germline V gene. CDR3 loop: CASSHLPDSEAEAFF. As DNA, the CDR3 is TGTGCCAGCAGTCACCTCCCCGACAGCGAGGCTGAAGCTTTCTTT.

Regarding this clonotype: A junction end diverges from the germline sequence, so it may reflect a read error. DNA of the CDR3: TGTGCCAGCAGCTTAGTCGAGGCCCCCCCGGGTCACGAGCAGTGCTTC. It translates to CASSLVEAPPGHEQCF. V is TRBV7-9 and J is TRBJ2-7; D not certain. This CDR3 region has 16 residues. The germline V gene has CDR1 SEHNR and CDR2 FQNEAQ (reference sequence).

This chain links TRBV20-1 with TRBJ2-1, with TRBD1 matching 9 bases. Germline V lookup: CDR1 DFQATT, CDR2 SNEGSKA (reference sequence). The CDR3 consists of 16 residues. Losses at the gene ends were 3 bases for V and 2 bases for J; bases not matched to a gene: 8. As DNA, the CDR3 is TGCAGTGCTAGCGATCTGGGACAGGGCCCCTACAATGAGCAGTTCTTC. Translation: CSASDLGQGPYNEQFF.

The sample holds a few counts of this clonotype. This chain uses TRBV9 with TRBJ2-2, with 9 bases aligning to TRBD2. The germline CDR1 and CDR2 sequences are SGDLS and YYNGEE. After removal of 4 bases from V and 5 bases from J, the junction contained 9 bases not matched to a gene. The CDR3 is 16 residues long. In DNA form, the CDR3 reads TGTGCCAGCAGCCCCTTCGCGGGGGGGATGACCGGGGAGCTGTTTTTT. Encoded protein: CASSPFAGGMTGELFF. Based on the CDR3 plus reference TRBV9 and TRBJ2-2, the full variable domain is DSGVTQTPKHLITATGQRVTLRCSPRSGDLSVYWYQQSLDQGLQFLIQYYNGEERAKGNILERFSAQQFPDLHSELNLSSLELGDSALYFCASSPFAGGMTGELFFGEGSRLTVL.

There are a few counts of this clonotype. V usage is TRBV27 and J usage is TRBJ2-7; D perhaps matches TRBD1 (7 bases). The V end was cut by 5 bases, the J end by 0 bases, with 11 bases between. The CDR3 covers 14 residues. Germline CDR1 and CDR2: MNHEY and SMNVEV (reference sequence). The DNA for the CDR3 is TGTGCCAGCAGTCCCAGGGGGGACTCCTACGAGCAGTACTTC. Amino acid sequence: CASSPRGDSYEQYF.

This clonotype was observed at least ten times. V gene TRBV4-1 combines with J gene TRBJ1-1; D is perhaps TRBD1 (5 bases). V lost 0 bases to trimming and J lost 4 bases, with 9 bases between them. There are 14 residues in the CDR3. CDR1 is MGHRA, CDR2 YSYEKL, per germline. The CDR3 region has the DNA TGCGCCAGCAGCCAAGACGCGGGGGGCACTGAAGCTTTCTTT. Translation: CASSQDAGGTEAFF.

This chain links TRBV5-6 with TRBJ2-2; D is ambiguous. Trimming took off 4 bases at V and 2 bases at J, with 3 bases between the two ends. Per the germline V gene, CDR1 is SGHDT and CDR2 is YYEEEE. The CDR3 is made up of 12 amino acids. The CDR3 sequence: CASSRNTGELFF. CDR3 coding DNA: TGTGCCAGCAGCCGAAACACCGGGGAGCTGTTTTTT.

This chain links TRBV12-3 or TRBV12-4 with TRBJ2-7; 7 bases align to TRBD2. V lost 3 bases, J lost 3 bases, and 2 bases stayed unmatched. The CDR3 length is 13 residues. Here the CDR3 DNA reads TGTGCCAGCAGTTTTGAGCGGGGCTACGAGCAGTACTTC. Protein sequence: CASSFERGYEQYF.

The chain is built from TRBV12-3 or TRBV12-4 and TRBJ2-7; 12 bases agree with TRBD2. The CDR3 is 19 residues long. V dropped 5 bases and J dropped 0; count of bases not matched to a gene: 14. CDR3 in amino acids: CASSPRLAGEGRSSYEQYF. The CDR3 region has the DNA TGTGCCAGCAGTCCCAGACTAGCGGGAGAAGGTCGGAGCTCCTACGAGCAGTACTTC.

This clonotype was seen only a few times. The rearrangement uses TRBV28 and TRBJ2-7; a possible D gene is TRBD2 (6 bases). The CDR3 sequence is 14 residues long. Looked up from germline, CDR1 is MDHEN and CDR2 is SYDVKM. Trimming took off 2 bases at V and 4 bases at J, with 12 bases between the two ends. CDR3 amino acids: CASSLGTAKYEQYF. The CDR3 nucleotides read TGTGCCAGCAGTTTAGGGACTGCTAAATACGAGCAGTACTTC.

This clonotype was observed a handful of times. The chain couples TRBV28 to TRBJ2-1, with 9 nucleotides matching TRBD2. V gave up 2 bases and J gave up 9 bases; unmatched junction bases: 8. The CDR3 consists of 15 residues. Germline CDR1 is MDHEN and CDR2 is SYDVKM. The CDR3 sequence is CASSLRAGGQFEQFF. CDR3 nucleotides: TGTGCCAGCAGTTTAAGAGCGGGAGGCCAGTTTGAGCAGTTCTTC.

This clonotype was observed a few times. The V gene is TRBV10-3, the J gene TRBJ2-2; TRBD2 matches at 8 bases. CDR1 ENHRY and CDR2 SYGVKD come from the germline V gene. Trimming at V came to 4 bases and at J to 1 base, leaving 2 bases not matched to a gene. CDR3 size: 15 residues. This chain's CDR3 is CAISGTSRNTGELFF. CDR3 DNA: TGTGCCATCAGTGGGACTAGCCGGAACACCGGGGAGCTGTTTTTT.

The chain combines TRBV6-6 with TRBJ1-2, with 7 bases fitting TRBD1. The ends lost 8 bases at V and 5 bases at J; junction bases unmatched: 11. Germline CDR1 MNHNY, CDR2 SVGAGI (reference sequence). The CDR3 is 14 residues long. In nucleotides, the CDR3 is TGTGCCAGCGGTGGAAGGGACAGAAGATATGGCTACACCTTC. It encodes CASGGRDRRYGYTF.

The genes are TRBV9 and TRBJ2-5; 9 bases are shared with TRBD2. Germline loops: CDR1 SGDLS, CDR2 YYNGEE. The CDR3 sequence is 15 residues long. The V gene end was trimmed by 4 bases and the J gene end by 2 bases; junction bases not matched to a gene: 6. This CDR3 reads CASSPEAGGQETQYF. The CDR3 DNA reads TGTGCCAGCAGCCCGGAGGCGGGGGGGCAAGAGACCCAGTACTTC.

This sequence joins TRBV7-8 and TRBJ2-1, with D maybe TRBD2 (5 bases). V dropped 1 base and J dropped 12 bases, with 16 bases sitting between them. Germline V CDR1 and CDR2: SGHVS, FQNEAQ. The CDR3 covers 14 residues. CDR3 DNA: TGTGCCAGCAGCTTAGAATTGACTACCCGTCGGCAGTTCTTC. It is translated as CASSLELTTRRQFF.

This clonotype has only a few counts. The V gene is TRBV12-3 or TRBV12-4, the J gene TRBJ1-1; no firm D call. The CDR3 covers 13 residues. Trimming left V 6 bases short and J 4 bases short, with 12 bases between. CDR3 sequence reads: CASRLFPPTEAFF. Here the CDR3 DNA reads TGTGCCAGCAGGCTGTTCCCCCCCACTGAAGCTTTCTTT.

The chain employs TRBV5-1 and TRBJ2-7, with 9 positions matching TRBD2. The CDR3 length is 13 residues. V gave up 2 bases and J gave up 5 bases; unmatched junction bases: 2. The germline CDR1 and CDR2 sequences are SGHRS and YFSETQ. CDR3 coding DNA: TGCGCCAGCAGCTTTAGCGGGAGTAACGAGCAGTACTTC. This codes for CASSFSGSNEQYF.

This clonotype was detected only a few times. The chain employs TRBV7-9 and TRBJ2-2; D remains unclear. There are 13 residues in the CDR3. Trimming left V 4 bases short and J 4 bases short, with 7 bases between. Looked up from germline, CDR1 is SEHNR and CDR2 is FQNEAQ (reference sequence). CDR3 sequence: CASSSRLTGELFF. The CDR3 nucleotides are TGTGCCAGCAGCTCCAGGCTCACCGGGGAGCTGTTTTTT.